What follows are 5 T cell receptor beta chains derived from one specimen sequenced in a study of cytomegalovirus exposure and HLA in healthy donors. PCR used 60 Vbeta primers and 13 Jbeta primers. Clones were read by immunoSEQ multiplex PCR, and TCRdb kept only the in-frame ones, dropping some. The listing records around 48,000 clones. Sequenced material: PBMCs. All receptors derive from a female donor in good health and CMV-seronegative.

The genes are TRBV29-1 and TRBJ2-3; TRBD2 aligns across 8 bases. With V trimmed by 7 bases and J by 4 bases, 10 bases remained unmatched. This CDR3 is built from 14 residues. Germline loops: CDR1 SQVTM, CDR2 ANQGSEA. CDR3 residues: CSGTTSGLADTQYF. Written as DNA, the CDR3 is TGCAGCGGAACAACCTCGGGACTAGCAGATACGCAGTATTTT.

The rearrangement uses TRBV30 and TRBJ2-7; TRBD2 matches at 12 bases. The CDR3 is 15 amino acids. The germline CDR1 and CDR2 sequences are GTSNPN and SVGIG (reference sequence). V dropped 4 bases and J dropped 5; count of bases not matched to a gene: 9. The chain's CDR3 is CAWTGLAGTNHEQYF. The CDR3 DNA reads TGTGCCTGGACTGGACTAGCGGGAACAAACCACGAGCAGTACTTC.

The chain is built from TRBV7-6 and TRBJ1-1; no firm D call. Trimming removed 0 bases at V and 1 base at J, with 6 bases between. From germline, CDR1 is SGHVS and CDR2 FNYEAQ. This CDR3 contains 14 residues. CDR3 in amino acids: CASSLALANTEAFF. The CDR3 nucleotides read TGTGCCAGCAGCTTAGCCCTGGCGAACACTGAAGCTTTCTTT. Looking up the rest from reference TRBV7-6 and TRBJ1-1 gives the full variable domain: GAGVSQSPRYKVTKRGQDVALRCDPISGHVSLYWYRQALGQGPEFLTYFNYEAQQDKSGLPNDRFSAERPEGSISTLTIQRTEQRDSAMYRCASSLALANTEAFFGQGTRLTVV.

This chain connects TRBV29-1 to TRBJ2-1; 8 bases match TRBD2. Germline loops: CDR1 SQVTM, CDR2 ANQGSEA. V lost 4 bases, J lost 1 base, and 6 bases stayed unmatched. This CDR3 spans 15 amino acids. The chain's CDR3 is CSVGRAGGSYNEQFF. CDR3 DNA: TGCAGCGTTGGCCGGGCGGGAGGATCCTACAATGAGCAGTTCTTC.

The V and J genes are TRBV29-1 and TRBJ2-5, with D perhaps TRBD1 (5 bases). The V end was cut by 7 bases, the J end by 0 bases, with 9 bases between. This CDR3 has 12 residues. Germline CDR1 is SQVTM and CDR2 is ANQGSEA. CDR3 DNA: TGCAGCGGACAGAGGAACCAAGAGACCCAGTACTTC. Protein product: CSGQRNQETQYF.